This passage covers 22 T cell receptor beta chains from one sample sequenced in a study of blood T cell repertoires in COVID-19 (TCRdb year 2020). Library generation was performed with the immunoSEQ multiplex PCR assay. TCRdb retrieved this table from immuneACCESS and kept in-frame rearrangements only. Not all clones are present; in checked studies, unresolved V genes account for under half, and no reason is known for the remainder. The sample contains some 150,000 clones, around four fifths of them found a single time. More than 5% of the sample is held by the ten biggest clonotypes. The sequenced sample was PBMCs or T cells enriched from blood (not recorded which). All receptors derive from a woman aged 40-49 years who had recovered from COVID-19.

The chain has TRBV7-9 and TRBJ1-2; the D gene is possibly TRBD1 (6 bases). The CDR3 loop spans 15 amino acids. Trimming took 4 bases from V and 8 from J, leaving 20 bases between them. CDR1 is SEHNR, CDR2 FQNEAQ, per germline (reference sequence). The CDR3 nucleotides read TGTGCCAGCAGCTATATGAGCAGGGGTTTCGGGGGCTACACCTTC. As protein: CASSYMSRGFGGYTF.

The chain uses TRBV5-1 and TRBJ1-2; tentative D call: TRBD1 (5 bases). The CDR3 is made up of 16 amino acids. The ends were cut back, 4 bases at V and 6 bases at J, with 22 bases in the middle. Per the germline V gene, CDR1 is SGHRS and CDR2 is YFSETQ. The CDR3 spells CASSHRGLQEPHGYTF. CDR3 nucleotide sequence: TGCGCCAGCAGCCACCGAGGACTACAGGAACCACATGGCTACACCTTC.

The chain couples TRBV18 to TRBJ2-1; TRBD1 aligns across 11 bases. CDR3 length: 16 amino acids. Trimming cost V 3 bases and J 5 bases; bases outside gene matches: 6. Germline V gene lookup returns CDR1 KGHSH and CDR2 LQKENI. The CDR3 coding sequence is TGTGCCAGCTCACCGCTCGGACAGGGGGCTGACAATGAGCAGTTCTTC. Encoded protein: CASSPLGQGADNEQFF. The full variable domain, with the rest looked up from reference TRBV18 and TRBJ2-1, is NAGVMQNPRHLVRRRGQEARLRCSPMKGHSHVYWYRQLPEEGLKFMVYLQKENIIDESGMPKERFSAEFPKEGPSILRIQQVVRGDSAAYFCASSPLGQGADNEQFFGPGTRLTVL.

V and J are TRBV4-2 and TRBJ2-5; 7 nucleotides match TRBD1. CDR1 and CDR2 from the germline V gene are LGHNA and YNFKEQ. Trimming took 4 bases from V and 0 from J; bases not matched to a gene: 11. The CDR3 consists of 17 residues. The CDR3: CASSPFEAGGDQETQYF. The CDR3, as DNA: TGTGCCAGCAGCCCTTTCGAGGCAGGGGGAGACCAAGAGACCCAGTACTTC.

The V call is TRBV5-1, the J call TRBJ2-3, with TRBD2 as a possible D gene (6 bases). CDR1 and CDR2 (germline): SGHRS, YFSETQ. There are 16 residues in the CDR3. V lost 3 bases, J lost 2 bases, and 16 bases lay in between. The CDR3 bases are TGCGCCAGCAGCTCGGAGGGGCGGAGGGCCACAGATACGCAGTATTTT. This gives the protein CASSSEGRRATDTQYF.

The chain is built from TRBV27 and TRBJ2-3; 7 nucleotides match TRBD2. V shed 5 bases and J 2 bases; nucleotides not matched to a gene: 13. Germline V gene data show CDR1 as MNHEY and CDR2 as SMNVEV (reference sequence). The CDR3 extends over 17 amino acids. In DNA, the CDR3 is TGTGCCAGCAGTCCTCCATGGGGGAGGGCAGACACAGATACGCAGTATTTT. It is translated as CASSPPWGRADTDTQYF.

J is TRBJ2-1 and V is TRBV2, with TRBD2 identical over 8 bases. The CDR3 extends over 17 amino acids. From germline, CDR1 is SNHLY and CDR2 FYNNEI. V shed 7 bases, J shed 0 bases, and the junction held 11 bases outside the gene matches. The CDR3 reads CASTDLAGRSSYNEQFF. DNA for the CDR3: TGTGCCAGCACCGATCTAGCGGGTAGGAGCTCCTACAATGAGCAGTTCTTC.

The rearrangement uses TRBV2 and TRBJ1-4, with 9 bases fitting TRBD1. Germline lookup yields CDR1 SNHLY and CDR2 FYNNEI. There are 14 residues in the CDR3. J gave up 8 bases and V 1 base, and 2 bases lay outside the gene matches. This CDR3 reads CASSEGQGGEKLFF. CDR3 coding DNA: TGTGCCAGCAGTGAAGGACAGGGGGGCGAAAAACTGTTTTTT.

This clone has only a few counts. The J gene is TRBJ2-1, the V gene TRBV4-1; 7 nucleotides line up with TRBD2. Trimming at V came to 0 bases and at J to 0 bases, leaving 2 bases not matched to a gene. This CDR3 region has 16 residues. The germline gives CDR1 MGHRA, CDR2 YSYEKL. The CDR3 DNA follows: TGCGCCAGCAGCCAAGAGGGACTAAGCTCCTACAATGAGCAGTTCTTC. It is translated as CASSQEGLSSYNEQFF.

The chain is built from TRBV4-1 and TRBJ2-1, with D maybe TRBD2 (6 bases). The CDR3 has 15 residues. V lost 4 bases, J lost 8 bases, and 18 bases lay in between. Germline V lookup: CDR1 MGHRA, CDR2 YSYEKL. The CDR3 region is CASSPGRRALDEQFF. DNA of the CDR3: TGCGCCAGCAGCCCAGGGCGGAGGGCGCTCGATGAGCAGTTCTTC.

J is TRBJ2-7 and V is TRBV7-6; D is perhaps TRBD1 (6 bases). The ends were cut back, 1 base at V and 5 bases at J, with 9 bases in the middle. The germline V gene encodes CDR1 SGHVS and CDR2 FNYEAQ. The CDR3 loop spans 13 amino acids. The CDR3 protein is CASSLGQGNEQYF. The CDR3 DNA is TGTGCCAGCAGCTTAGGCCAGGGGAACGAGCAGTACTTC.

The rearrangement links TRBV6-5 to TRBJ1-1; 12 bases match TRBD1. CDR3 length: 13 amino acids. Germline lookup yields CDR1 MNHEY and CDR2 SVGAGI. Trimming at V came to 11 bases and at J to 5 bases, leaving 6 bases not matched to a gene. The CDR3 coding sequence is TGTGCCTCGGGACAGGGGGCGCTTACTGAAGCTTTCTTT. This encodes CASGQGALTEAFF.

The rearrangement links TRBV29-1 to TRBJ2-2; TRBD1 agrees at 7 bases. V lost 2 bases to trimming and J lost 4 bases; unmatched junction nucleotides: 7. The CDR3 consists of 15 residues. CDR1 and CDR2 from the germline V gene are SQVTM and ANQGSEA. CDR3 nucleotides: TGCAGCGTTGAACTACAGGGGAAGGGCACCGGGGAGCTGTTTTTT. Its translation: CSVELQGKGTGELFF.

The chain combines TRBV5-1 with TRBJ1-2; TRBD1 aligns across 8 bases. Germline CDR1 SGHRS, CDR2 YFSETQ. The CDR3 covers 14 residues. Trimming at V came to 1 base and at J to 6 bases, leaving 5 bases not matched to a gene. In DNA, the CDR3 is TGCGCCAGCAGCTTGTCCGGGACAGGAAATGGCTACACCTTC. Amino acid sequence: CASSLSGTGNGYTF.

This chain connects TRBV2 to TRBJ1-5; D is ambiguous. The germline V gene encodes CDR1 SNHLY and CDR2 FYNNEI. V shed 8 bases and J shed 2 bases, with 16 bases lying between them. The CDR3 spans 15 residues. CDR3 region: CASSLPPEGNQPQHF. CDR3 in DNA: TGTGCCAGCTCACTTCCCCCCGAAGGCAATCAGCCCCAGCATTTT.

The chain employs TRBV15 and TRBJ2-5; 9 bases are shared with TRBD2. The CDR3 is 15 amino acids. Germline V gives CDR1 LNHNV, CDR2 YYDKDF (reference sequence). V shed 0 bases, J shed 5 bases, and the junction held 4 bases outside the gene matches. DNA for the CDR3: TGTGCCACCAGCAGAGATCGAACTAGCGGGGAGACCCAGTACTTC. This translates into CATSRDRTSGETQYF.

The V call is TRBV9, the J call TRBJ1-2; possibly TRBD1 for D (5 bases). CDR3 length: 16 residues. Trimming left V 4 bases short and J 6 bases short, with 22 bases between. Germline values: CDR1 SGDLS, CDR2 YYNGEE. The CDR3 is CASSPPPSEGVHGYTF. As DNA, the CDR3 is TGTGCCAGCAGCCCTCCCCCCAGTGAAGGGGTACATGGCTACACCTTC.

The chain employs TRBV5-1 and TRBJ1-2; TRBD1 agrees at 8 bases. CDR3 length: 13 residues. Germline values: CDR1 SGHRS, CDR2 YFSETQ. The J segment lost 7 bases and the V segment lost 4 bases, leaving 6 bases of the junction unmatched. The CDR3 loop is CASSRTGSGGYTF. CDR3 bases: TGCGCCAGCAGCCGGACAGGGTCTGGTGGCTACACCTTC.

This clone was detected once. The chain links TRBV5-1 to TRBJ1-2; D is undetermined. CDR3 length: 14 amino acids. Trimming shortened V by 0 bases and J by 2 bases, and 8 bases separated the two germline ends. CDR1 is SGHRS, CDR2 YFSETQ, per germline. The CDR3 DNA is TGCGCCAGCAGCTTGGCAGGCAGGAACTATGGCTACACCTTC. It translates to CASSLAGRNYGYTF.

The chain joins TRBV20-1 to TRBJ1-4; D is ambiguous. Trimming shortened V by 3 bases and J by 5 bases, and 13 bases separated the two germline ends. This CDR3 has 14 amino acids. The germline V gene has CDR1 DFQATT and CDR2 SNEGSKA (reference sequence). The DNA of the CDR3 is TGCAGTGCTAGTTCTGGCTCACTAAATGAAAAACTGTTTTTT. Protein: CSASSGSLNEKLFF.

This clone has a handful of counts. The chain recombines TRBV4-2 with TRBJ1-4; no clear D gene. CDR1 LGHNA and CDR2 YNFKEQ come from the germline V gene. CDR3 length: 15 amino acids. V was shortened by 0 bases and J by 7 bases, with 12 bases between the two germline ends. This chain's CDR3 is CASSQDLGSTEKLFF. The CDR3 DNA reads as TGTGCCAGCAGCCAAGATCTGGGTAGCACTGAAAAACTGTTTTTT.

This chain connects TRBV2 to TRBJ1-4; 10 nucleotides match TRBD1. CDR1 and CDR2 from the germline V gene are SNHLY and FYNNEI. The V gene end was trimmed by 6 bases and the J gene end by 8 bases; junction bases not matched to a gene: 6. This CDR3 spans 14 amino acids. CDR3 sequence reads: CASRGTGESEKLFF. In nucleotides, the CDR3 is TGTGCCAGCAGGGGGACAGGGGAGAGCGAAAAACTGTTTTTT. Looking up the rest from reference TRBV2 and TRBJ1-4 gives the full variable domain: EPEVTQTPSHQVTQMGQEVILRCVPISNHLYFYWYRQILGQKVEFLVSFYNNEISEKSEIFDDQFSVERPDGSNFTLKIRSTKLEDSAMYFCASRGTGESEKLFFGSGTQLSVL.